The clone carrying this T cell receptor beta chain was seen a few times. Its antigen remains unknown. This entry is derived from a study of blood T cells in healthy people across ages. Donors ranged from roughly 6 to 100 years old and were healthy Caucasians in Russia. A sample-barcoded 5' primer and a J-beta primer mix were used in a second PCR of roughly 7 to 11 cycles. TCRdb re-called the 5' RACE reads through MiXCR, storing one row per CDR3 protein. Of fewer than 700,000 distinct CDR3 sequences detected, around 43% appear once; the ten largest clones hold 25% to 35%. Overall study results and limits: The unknown donor CMV status may have confounded expanded clonotype changes.

Trimming shortened V by 5 bases and J by 12 bases, and 20 bases separated the two germline ends. This CDR3 is 14 amino acids long. Germline V gene sequence: CDR1 SGHVS, CDR2 FQNEAQ. This chain uses TRBV7-8 with TRBJ2-1; the D gene is possibly TRBD2 (5 bases). The sequencing sample was made of blood. This receptor was taken from an elderly man in good health. Written as DNA, the CDR3 is TGTGCCAGCAGCCCCCTCCTGAAGGGAGTTCGGCAGTTCTTC. Translating it yields CASSPLLKGVRQFF.